A selection of T cell receptor beta chains follows, all from one sample in a study of PD-1 blockade in classical Hodgkin lymphoma. Generated by immunoSEQ multiplex PCR, the TCRdb table keeps only in-frame clones and is missing some. Of just over 14,000 clones listed, around 88% are singletons. The sequences come from peripheral blood mononuclear cells (PBMCs), collected before the second cycle of nivolumab. All receptors come from a human donor with classical Hodgkin lymphoma. The CDR3 runs from the conserved cysteine through the conserved F or W. The D gene is left open where the match is weak. Some rows have no size entry. The others give once, few or many, or a class for an expanded clone.

size | D | J | V | CDR3 | DNA
. | TRBD1 | TRBJ1-1 | TRBV7-2 | CASLASGTANTEAFF | TGTGCCAGTTTGGCGTCGGGGACAGCGAACACTGAAGCTTTCTTT
. | . | TRBJ2-7 | TRBV27 | CASSPQSLGYEQYF | TGTGCCAGCAGTCCACAGAGTCTGGGGTACGAGCAGTACTTC
. | . | TRBJ2-5 | TRBV7-2 | CASSLGADPKETQYF | TGTGCCAGCAGCTTAGGGGCAGACCCAAAAGAGACCCAGTACTTC
. | . | TRBJ2-3 | TRBV29-1 | CSVDPGRTDTQYF | TGCAGCGTTGATCCGGGGCGCACAGATACGCAGTATTTT
. | TRBD2 | TRBJ2-1 | TRBV5-6 | CASSLGGGAHNEQFF | TGTGCCAGCAGCTTGGGCGGGGGGGCGCACAATGAGCAGTTCTTC
. | . | TRBJ1-1 | TRBV28 | CASRTPDGNTEAFF | TGTGCCAGCAGAACCCCTGACGGGAACACTGAAGCTTTCTTT
. | TRBD1 | TRBJ2-7 | TRBV5-1 | CASSFTGVGIGRQQYF | TGCGCCAGCAGCTTTACAGGGGTGGGGATCGGCCGGCAACAGTACTTC
medium-sized | . | TRBJ1-4 | TRBV9 | CASSSRWGFNEKLFF | TGTGCCAGCAGCTCCCGATGGGGGTTTAATGAAAAACTGTTTTTT
. | TRBD1 | TRBJ2-7 | TRBV18 | CASSRQGQSYEQYF | TGTGCCAGCTCACGACAGGGGCAGTCCTACGAGCAGTACTTC
. | TRBD1 | TRBJ2-3 | TRBV4-3 | CASSTGGATDTQYF | TGCGCCAGCAGCACAGGGGGCGCGACAGATACGCAGTATTTT
once | TRBD2 | TRBJ2-3 | TRBV19 | CASSMRLAGGDIRTDTQYF | TGTGCCAGTAGTATGAGACTAGCGGGGGGGGACATTCGCACAGATACGCAGTATTTT
. | TRBD1 | TRBJ1-1 | TRBV5-1 | CASSSGGDRGRDTEAFF | TGCGCCAGCAGCTCCGGCGGGGACAGGGGTAGGGACACTGAAGCTTTCTTT
. | TRBD2 | TRBJ2-5 | TRBV11-2 | CASSLLFGLAGKETQYF | TGTGCCAGCAGCTTACTTTTTGGGCTAGCGGGGAAAGAGACCCAGTACTTC
. | TRBD2 | TRBJ2-3 | TRBV14 | CASRQRGESTDTQYF | TGTGCCAGCAGGCAGCGGGGGGAAAGCACAGATACGCAGTATTTT
once | . | TRBJ2-1 | TRBV7-8 | CASSLGGSGRISYNEQFF | TGTGCCAGCAGCTTAGGGGGTAGCGGACGTATCTCCTACAATGAGCAGTTCTTC
. | . | TRBJ2-3 | TRBV5-1 | CASSSDTDTQYF | TGCGCCAGCAGCTCGGACACAGATACGCAGTATTTT
. | . | TRBJ1-4 | TRBV21-1 | CASNQPPTGSATNEKLFF | TGTGCCAGCAACCAACCCCCGACAGGGTCCGCAACTAATGAAAAACTGTTTTTT
. | . | TRBJ1-1 | TRBV19 | CASSWRGRSTEAFF | TGTGCCAGTAGTTGGAGGGGTCGGTCCACTGAAGCTTTCTTT
. | . | TRBJ2-1 | TRBV7-2 | CASSPYQVFGYNEQFF | TGTGCCAGCAGCCCATATCAGGTGTTTGGATACAATGAGCAGTTCTTC